The T cell receptor (beta chain) described here comes from a study of blood T cell repertoires in COVID-19. Overall study: The analysed material was cDNA or gDNA that came from T cells, B-cell-depleted T cells, or PBMCs.

Donors were grouped by their self-reported clinical history. Sequencing was performed with immunoSEQ multiplex PCR; in TCRdb, only in-frame clones are kept and a portion is missing. The sample shows around 250,000 clones, 80% to 90% of them seen only once. Sequenced: PBMCs or T cells enriched from blood (not recorded which). The receptor's source is a woman aged 50 to 60 who had recovered from COVID-19.

In nucleotides, the CDR3 is TGCGCCAGCAGCTTGGGGAGGGCCCGGGCCGGCACTGAAGCTTTCTTT. It translates to CASSLGRARAGTEAFF. The chain combines TRBV5-1 with TRBJ1-1; D uncertain. Between the trimmed V and J ends, which lost 0 bases and 4 bases, there was a span of 16 bases. This CDR3 region has 16 residues. Germline CDR1 and CDR2: SGHRS and YFSETQ.